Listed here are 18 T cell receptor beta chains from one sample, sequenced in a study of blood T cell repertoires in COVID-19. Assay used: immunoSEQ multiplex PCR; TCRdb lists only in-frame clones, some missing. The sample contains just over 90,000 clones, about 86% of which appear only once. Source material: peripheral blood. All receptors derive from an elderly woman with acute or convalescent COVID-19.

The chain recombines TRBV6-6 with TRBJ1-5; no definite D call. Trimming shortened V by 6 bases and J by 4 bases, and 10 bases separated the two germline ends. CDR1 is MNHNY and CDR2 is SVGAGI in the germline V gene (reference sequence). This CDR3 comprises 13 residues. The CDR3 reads CASSADLNQPQHF. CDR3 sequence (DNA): TGTGCCAGCAGCGCGGACTTAAATCAGCCCCAGCATTTT.

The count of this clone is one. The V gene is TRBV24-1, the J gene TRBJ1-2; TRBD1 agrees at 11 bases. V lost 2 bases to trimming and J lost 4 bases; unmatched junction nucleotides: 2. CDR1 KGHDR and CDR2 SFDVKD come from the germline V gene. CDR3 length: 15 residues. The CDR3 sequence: CATSDSGTGGYGYTF. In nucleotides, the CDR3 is TGTGCCACCAGTGATTCCGGGACAGGGGGCTATGGCTACACCTTC.

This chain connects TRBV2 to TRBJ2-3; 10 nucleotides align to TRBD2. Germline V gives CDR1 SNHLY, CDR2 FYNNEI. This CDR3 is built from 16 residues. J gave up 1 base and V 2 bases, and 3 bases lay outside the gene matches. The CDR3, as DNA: TGTGCCAGCAGTGAATCGCTAGCGGGGGGCACAGATACGCAGTATTTT. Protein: CASSESLAGGTDTQYF.

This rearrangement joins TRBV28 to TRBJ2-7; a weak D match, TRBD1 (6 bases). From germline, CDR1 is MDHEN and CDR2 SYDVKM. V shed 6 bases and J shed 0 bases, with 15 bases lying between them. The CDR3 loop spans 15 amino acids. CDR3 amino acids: CASSLQGKSSYEQYF. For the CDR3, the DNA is TGTGCCAGCAGCCTTCAGGGGAAGAGCTCCTACGAGCAGTACTTC. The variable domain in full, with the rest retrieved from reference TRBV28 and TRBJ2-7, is DVKVTQSSRYLVKRTGEKVFLECVQDMDHENMFWYRQDPGLGLRLIYFSYDVKMKEKGDIPEGYSVSREKKERFSLILESASTNQTSMYLCASSLQGKSSYEQYFGPGTRLTVT.

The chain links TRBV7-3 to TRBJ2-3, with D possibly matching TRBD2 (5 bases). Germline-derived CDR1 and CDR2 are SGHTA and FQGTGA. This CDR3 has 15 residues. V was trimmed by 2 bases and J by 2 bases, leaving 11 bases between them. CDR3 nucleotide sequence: TGTGCCAGCAGCTTAGGCAGCGGAGACACAGATACGCAGTATTTT. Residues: CASSLGSGDTDTQYF.

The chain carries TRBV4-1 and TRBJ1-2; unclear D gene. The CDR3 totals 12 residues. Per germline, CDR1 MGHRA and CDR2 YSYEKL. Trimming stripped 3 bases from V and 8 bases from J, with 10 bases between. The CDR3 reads CASSHYPGGYTF. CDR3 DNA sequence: TGCGCCAGCAGCCATTACCCCGGGGGCTACACCTTC.

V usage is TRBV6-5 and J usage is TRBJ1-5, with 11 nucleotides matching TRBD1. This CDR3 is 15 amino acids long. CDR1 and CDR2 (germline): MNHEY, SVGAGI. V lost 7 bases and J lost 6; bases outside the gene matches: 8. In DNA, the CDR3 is TGTGCCAGCATTCCCGGACAGGGGGCGAGTCAGCCCCAGCATTTT. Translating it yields CASIPGQGASQPQHF.

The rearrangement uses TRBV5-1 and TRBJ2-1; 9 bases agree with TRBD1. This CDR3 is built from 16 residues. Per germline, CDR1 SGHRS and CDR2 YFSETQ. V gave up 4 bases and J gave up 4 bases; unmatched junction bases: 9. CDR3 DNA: TGCGCCAGCAGCGTGGGCGGGACAGGGACTTACAATGAGCAGTTCTTC. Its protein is CASSVGGTGTYNEQFF.

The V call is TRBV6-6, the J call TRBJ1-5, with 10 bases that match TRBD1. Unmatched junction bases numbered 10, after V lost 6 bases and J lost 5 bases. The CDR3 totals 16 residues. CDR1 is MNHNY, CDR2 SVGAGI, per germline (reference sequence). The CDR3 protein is CASSNRQGAIDQPQHF. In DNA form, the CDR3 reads TGTGCCAGCAGCAACAGACAGGGGGCAATCGATCAGCCCCAGCATTTT.

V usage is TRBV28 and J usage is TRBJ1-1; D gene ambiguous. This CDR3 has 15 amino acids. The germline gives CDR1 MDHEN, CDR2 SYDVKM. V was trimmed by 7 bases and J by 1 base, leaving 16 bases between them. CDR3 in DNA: TGTGCCAGCACTGGCCAGGCAGCGGGGAACACTGAAGCTTTCTTT. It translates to CASTGQAAGNTEAFF.

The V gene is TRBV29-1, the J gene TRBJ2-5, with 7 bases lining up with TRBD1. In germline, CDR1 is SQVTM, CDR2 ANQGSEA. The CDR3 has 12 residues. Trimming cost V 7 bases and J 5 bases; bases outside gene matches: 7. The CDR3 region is CSELQGTETQYF. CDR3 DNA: TGCAGCGAGTTACAGGGGACCGAGACCCAGTACTTC.

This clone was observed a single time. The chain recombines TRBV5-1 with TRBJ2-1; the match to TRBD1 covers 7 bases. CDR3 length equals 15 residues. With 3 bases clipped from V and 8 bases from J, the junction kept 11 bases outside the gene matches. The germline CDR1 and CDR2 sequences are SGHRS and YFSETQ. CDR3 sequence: CASSYRDSDSDEQFF. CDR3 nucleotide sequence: TGCGCCAGCAGCTACCGGGACAGTGATTCAGATGAGCAGTTCTTC.

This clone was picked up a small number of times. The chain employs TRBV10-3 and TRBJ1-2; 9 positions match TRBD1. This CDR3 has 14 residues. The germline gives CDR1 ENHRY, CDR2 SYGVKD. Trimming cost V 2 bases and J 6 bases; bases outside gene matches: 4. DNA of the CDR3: TGTGCCATCAGTGAGACACAGGGGGCCCATGGCTACACCTTC. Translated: CAISETQGAHGYTF.

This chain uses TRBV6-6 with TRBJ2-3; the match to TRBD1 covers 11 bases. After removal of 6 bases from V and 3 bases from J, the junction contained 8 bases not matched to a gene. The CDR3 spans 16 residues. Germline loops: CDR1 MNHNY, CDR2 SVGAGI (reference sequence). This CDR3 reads CASRPGQGAWTDTQYF. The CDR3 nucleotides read TGTGCCAGCAGACCCGGACAGGGGGCTTGGACAGATACGCAGTATTTT.

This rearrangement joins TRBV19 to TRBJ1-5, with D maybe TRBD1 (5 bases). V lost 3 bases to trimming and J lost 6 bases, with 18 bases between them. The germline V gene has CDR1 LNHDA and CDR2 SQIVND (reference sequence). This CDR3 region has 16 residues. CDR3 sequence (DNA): TGTGCCAGTAGTATTGCCCTAGGGCAGGGCGGTCAGCCCCAGCATTTT. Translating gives CASSIALGQGGQPQHF.

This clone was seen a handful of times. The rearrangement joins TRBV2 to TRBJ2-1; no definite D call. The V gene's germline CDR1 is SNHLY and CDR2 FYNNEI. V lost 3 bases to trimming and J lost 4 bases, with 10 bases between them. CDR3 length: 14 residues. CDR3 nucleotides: TGTGCCAGCAGTGAGGGCCAGCTATACAATGAGCAGTTCTTC. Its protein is CASSEGQLYNEQFF. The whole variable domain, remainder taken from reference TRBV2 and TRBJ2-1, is EPEVTQTPSHQVTQMGQEVILRCVPISNHLYFYWYRQILGQKVEFLVSFYNNEISEKSEIFDDQFSVERPDGSNFTLKIRSTKLEDSAMYFCASSEGQLYNEQFFGPGTRLTVL.

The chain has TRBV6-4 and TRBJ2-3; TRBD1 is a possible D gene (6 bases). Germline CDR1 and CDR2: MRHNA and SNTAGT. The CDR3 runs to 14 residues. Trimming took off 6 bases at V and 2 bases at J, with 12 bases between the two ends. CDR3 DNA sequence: TGTGCCAGCAGCTTACAGGGACACACAGATACGCAGTATTTT. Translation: CASSLQGHTDTQYF.

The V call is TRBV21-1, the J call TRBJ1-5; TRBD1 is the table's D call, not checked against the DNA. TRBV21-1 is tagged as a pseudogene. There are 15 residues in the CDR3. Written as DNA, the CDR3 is TGTGCCAGCAGCAAAGGACAGTTTAGCAATCAGCCCCAGCATTTT. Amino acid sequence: CASSKGQFSNQPQHF.